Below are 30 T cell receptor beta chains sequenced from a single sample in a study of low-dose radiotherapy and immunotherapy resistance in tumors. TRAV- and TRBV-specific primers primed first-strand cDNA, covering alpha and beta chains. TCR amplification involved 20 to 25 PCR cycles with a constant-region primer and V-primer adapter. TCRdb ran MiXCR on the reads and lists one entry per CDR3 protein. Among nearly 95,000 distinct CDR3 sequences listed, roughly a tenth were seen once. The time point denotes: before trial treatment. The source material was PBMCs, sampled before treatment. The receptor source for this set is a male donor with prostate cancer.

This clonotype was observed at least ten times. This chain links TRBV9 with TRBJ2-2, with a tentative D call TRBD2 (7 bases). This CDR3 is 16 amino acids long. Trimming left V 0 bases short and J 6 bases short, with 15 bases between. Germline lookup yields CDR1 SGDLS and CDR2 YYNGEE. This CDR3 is CASSVGAGAPSGELFF. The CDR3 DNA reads TGTGCCAGCAGCGTAGGTGCGGGGGCGCCGTCCGGGGAGCTGTTTTTT.

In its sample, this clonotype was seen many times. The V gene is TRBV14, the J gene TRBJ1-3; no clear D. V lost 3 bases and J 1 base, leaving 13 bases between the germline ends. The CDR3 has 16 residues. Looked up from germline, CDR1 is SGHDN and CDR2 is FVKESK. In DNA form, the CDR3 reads TGTGCCAGCAGCCATTTTCAGGATTTGTCTGGAAACACCATATATTTT. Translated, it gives CASSHFQDLSGNTIYF.

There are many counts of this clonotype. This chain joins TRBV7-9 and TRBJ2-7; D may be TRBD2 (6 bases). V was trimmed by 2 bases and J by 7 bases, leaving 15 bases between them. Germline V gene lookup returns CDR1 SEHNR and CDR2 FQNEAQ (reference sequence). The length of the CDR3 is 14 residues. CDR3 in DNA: TGTGCCAGCAGCTTATTCGGGGGAGAGGGAGAGCAGTACTTC. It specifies CASSLFGGEGEQYF.

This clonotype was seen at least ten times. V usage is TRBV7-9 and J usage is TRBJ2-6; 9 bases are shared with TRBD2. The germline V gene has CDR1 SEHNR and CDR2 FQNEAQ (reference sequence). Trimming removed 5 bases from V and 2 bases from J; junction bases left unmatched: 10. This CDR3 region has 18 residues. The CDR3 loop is CASSPSSGSGPGANVLTF. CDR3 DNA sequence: TGTGCCAGCAGCCCTAGTAGCGGGAGTGGTCCTGGGGCCAACGTCCTGACTTTC.

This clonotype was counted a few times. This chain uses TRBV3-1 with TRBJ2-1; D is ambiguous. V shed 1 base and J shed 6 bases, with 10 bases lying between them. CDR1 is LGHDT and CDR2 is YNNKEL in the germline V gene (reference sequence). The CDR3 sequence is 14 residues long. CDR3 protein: CASSQADWANEQFF. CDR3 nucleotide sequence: TGTGCCAGCAGCCAAGCCGACTGGGCCAATGAGCAGTTCTTC.

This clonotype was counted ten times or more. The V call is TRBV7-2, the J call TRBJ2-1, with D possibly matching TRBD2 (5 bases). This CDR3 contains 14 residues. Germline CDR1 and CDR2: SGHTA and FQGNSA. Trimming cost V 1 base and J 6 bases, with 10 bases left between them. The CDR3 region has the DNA TGTGCCAGCAGCTTAGGTGACTATCGCAATGAGCAGTTCTTC. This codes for CASSLGDYRNEQFF.

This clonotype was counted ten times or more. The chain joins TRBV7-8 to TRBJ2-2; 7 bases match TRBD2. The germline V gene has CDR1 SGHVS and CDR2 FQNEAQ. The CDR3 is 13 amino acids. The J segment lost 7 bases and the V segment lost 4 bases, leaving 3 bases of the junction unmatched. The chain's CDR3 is CASSYRGDGELFF. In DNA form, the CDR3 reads TGTGCCAGCAGCTACCGGGGGGACGGGGAGCTGTTTTTT.

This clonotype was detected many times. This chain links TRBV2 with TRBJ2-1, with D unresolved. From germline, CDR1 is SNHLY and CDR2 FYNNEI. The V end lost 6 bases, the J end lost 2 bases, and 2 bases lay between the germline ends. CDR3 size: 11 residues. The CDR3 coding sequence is TGTGCCAGCAGACCCTACAATGAGCAGTTCTTC. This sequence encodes CASRPYNEQFF.

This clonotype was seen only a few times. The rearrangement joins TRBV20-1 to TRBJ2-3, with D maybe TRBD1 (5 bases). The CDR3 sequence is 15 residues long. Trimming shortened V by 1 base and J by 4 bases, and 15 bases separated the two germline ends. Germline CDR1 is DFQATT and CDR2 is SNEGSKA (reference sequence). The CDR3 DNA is TGCAGTGCTAGAGCTCGACTTCAGGGATCAGATACGCAGTATTTT. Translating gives CSARARLQGSDTQYF.

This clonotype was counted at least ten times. The CDR3 here is CASSDRDISTTDTQYF. For the CDR3, the DNA is TGTGCCAGCAGCGACCGGGACATCTCGACCACAGATACGCAGTATTTT. This rearrangement joins TRBV11-2 to TRBJ2-3; D possibly corresponds to TRBD1 (6 bases). Germline lookup yields CDR1 SGHAT and CDR2 FQNNGV. The CDR3 runs to 16 residues. Trimming stripped 5 bases from V and 2 bases from J, with 17 bases between.

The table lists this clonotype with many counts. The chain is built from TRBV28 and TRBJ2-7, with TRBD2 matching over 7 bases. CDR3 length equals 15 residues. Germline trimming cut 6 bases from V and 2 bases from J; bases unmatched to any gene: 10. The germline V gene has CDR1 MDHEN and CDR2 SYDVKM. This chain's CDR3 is CASSNPGRVAYEQYF. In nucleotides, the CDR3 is TGTGCCAGCAGCAACCCGGGGAGGGTTGCCTACGAGCAGTACTTC.

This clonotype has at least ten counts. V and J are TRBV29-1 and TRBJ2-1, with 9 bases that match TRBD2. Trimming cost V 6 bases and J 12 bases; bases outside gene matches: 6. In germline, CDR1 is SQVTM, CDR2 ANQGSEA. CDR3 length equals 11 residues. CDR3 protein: CSVLAGRAQFF. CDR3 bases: TGCAGCGTGCTAGCGGGGAGGGCGCAGTTCTTC.

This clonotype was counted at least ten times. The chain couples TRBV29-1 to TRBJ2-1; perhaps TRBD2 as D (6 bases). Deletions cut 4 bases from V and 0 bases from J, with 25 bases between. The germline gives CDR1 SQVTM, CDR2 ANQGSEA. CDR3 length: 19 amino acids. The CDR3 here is CSVARHGGGGAVSYNEQFF. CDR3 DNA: TGCAGCGTTGCCCGCCACGGGGGTGGGGGAGCAGTCTCCTACAATGAGCAGTTCTTC.

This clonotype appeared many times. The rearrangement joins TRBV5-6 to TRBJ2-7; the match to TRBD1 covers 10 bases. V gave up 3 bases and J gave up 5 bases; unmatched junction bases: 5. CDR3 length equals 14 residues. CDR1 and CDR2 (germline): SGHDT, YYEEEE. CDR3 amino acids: CASSSTGGFDEQYF. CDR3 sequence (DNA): TGTGCCAGCAGCTCGACAGGGGGCTTCGACGAGCAGTACTTC. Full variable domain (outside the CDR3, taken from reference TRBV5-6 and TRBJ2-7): DAGVTQSPTHLIKTRGQQVTLRCSPKSGHDTVSWYQQALGQGPQFIFQYYEEEERQRGNFPDRFSGHQFPNYSSELNVNALLLGDSALYLCASSSTGGFDEQYFGPGTRLTVT.

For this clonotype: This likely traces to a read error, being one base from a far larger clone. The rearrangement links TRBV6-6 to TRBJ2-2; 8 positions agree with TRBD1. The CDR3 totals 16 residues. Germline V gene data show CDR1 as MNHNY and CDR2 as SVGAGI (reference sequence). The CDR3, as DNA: TGTGGCAGCAGTGAATGGACAGGGAGAATTGCCGGGGAGCTGTTTTTT. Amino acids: CGSSEWTGRIAGELFF.

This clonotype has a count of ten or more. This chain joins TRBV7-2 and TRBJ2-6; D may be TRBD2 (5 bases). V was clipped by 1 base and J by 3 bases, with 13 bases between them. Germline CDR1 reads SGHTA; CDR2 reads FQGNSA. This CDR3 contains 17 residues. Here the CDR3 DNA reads TGTGCCAGCAGCTTAGTTTTTGAGGGTAGTGGGGCCAACGTCCTGACTTTC. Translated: CASSLVFEGSGANVLTF.

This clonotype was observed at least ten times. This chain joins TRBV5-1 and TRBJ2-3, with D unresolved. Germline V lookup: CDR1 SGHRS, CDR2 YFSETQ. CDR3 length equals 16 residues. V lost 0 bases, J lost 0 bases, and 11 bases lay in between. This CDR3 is CASSLGYPSSTDTQYF. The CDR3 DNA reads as TGCGCCAGCAGCTTGGGTTATCCCTCTAGCACAGATACGCAGTATTTT. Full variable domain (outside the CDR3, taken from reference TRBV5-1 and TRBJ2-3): KAGVTQTPRYLIKTRGQQVTLSCSPISGHRSVSWYQQTPGQGLQFLFEYFSETQRNKGNFPGRFSGRQFSNSRSEMNVSTLELGDSALYLCASSLGYPSSTDTQYFGPGTRLTVL.

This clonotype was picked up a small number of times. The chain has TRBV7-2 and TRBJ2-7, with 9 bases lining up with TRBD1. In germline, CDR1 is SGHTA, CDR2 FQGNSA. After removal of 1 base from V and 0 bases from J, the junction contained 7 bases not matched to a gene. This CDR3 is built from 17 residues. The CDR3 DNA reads TGTGCCAGCAGCTTAGTTAGCACGGACAGGGGCTCCTACGAGCAGTACTTC. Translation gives CASSLVSTDRGSYEQYF.

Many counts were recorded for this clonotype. CDR3 DNA: TGTGCCAGCAGCTCAGAGGGGGATTCACCCTACGAGCAGTACTTC. Its translation is CASSSEGDSPYEQYF. The chain recombines TRBV7-2 with TRBJ2-7, with D perhaps matching TRBD1 (6 bases). The CDR3 spans 15 residues. Trimming took 4 bases from V and 2 from J, leaving 15 bases between them. Germline lookup yields CDR1 SGHTA and CDR2 FQGNSA.

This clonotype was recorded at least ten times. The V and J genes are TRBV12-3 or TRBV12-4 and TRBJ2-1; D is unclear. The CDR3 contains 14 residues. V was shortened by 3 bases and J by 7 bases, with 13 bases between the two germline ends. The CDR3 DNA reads TGTGCCAGCAGTTTGCTCTGGATTCATAATGAGCAGTTCTTC. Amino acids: CASSLLWIHNEQFF.

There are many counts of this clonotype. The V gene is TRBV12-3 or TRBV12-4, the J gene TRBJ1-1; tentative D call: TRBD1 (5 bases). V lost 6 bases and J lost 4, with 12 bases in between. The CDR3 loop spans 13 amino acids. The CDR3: CASRRDPGTEAFF. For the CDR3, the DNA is TGTGCCAGCAGGCGGGACCCAGGCACTGAAGCTTTCTTT.

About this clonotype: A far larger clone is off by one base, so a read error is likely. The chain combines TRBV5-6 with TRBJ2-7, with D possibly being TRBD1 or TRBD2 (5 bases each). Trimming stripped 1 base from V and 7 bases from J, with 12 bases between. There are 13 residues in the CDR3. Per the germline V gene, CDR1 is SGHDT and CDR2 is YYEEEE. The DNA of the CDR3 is TGTGCCAGCAGCTTGTTCGGGGCGGATGAGCAGTACTTC. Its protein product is CASSLFGADEQYF.

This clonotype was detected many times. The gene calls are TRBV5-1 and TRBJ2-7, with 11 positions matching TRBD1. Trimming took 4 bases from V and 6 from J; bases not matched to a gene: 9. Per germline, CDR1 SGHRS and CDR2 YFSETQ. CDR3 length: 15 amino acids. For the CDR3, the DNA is TGCGCCAGCAGCCCAGCCGGGACAGGGGGTACCGAGCAGTACTTC. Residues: CASSPAGTGGTEQYF.

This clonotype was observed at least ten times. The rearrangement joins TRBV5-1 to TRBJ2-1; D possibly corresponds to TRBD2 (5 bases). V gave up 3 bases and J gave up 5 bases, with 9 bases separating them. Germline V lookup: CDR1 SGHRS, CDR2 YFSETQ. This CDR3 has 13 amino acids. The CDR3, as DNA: TGCGCCAGCAGCTGGAGGCAAAACAATGAGCAGTTCTTC. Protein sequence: CASSWRQNNEQFF.

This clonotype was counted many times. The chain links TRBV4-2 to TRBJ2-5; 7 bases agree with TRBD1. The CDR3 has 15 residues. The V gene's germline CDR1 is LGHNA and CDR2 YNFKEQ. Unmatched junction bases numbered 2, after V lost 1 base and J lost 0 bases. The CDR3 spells CASSQGQGDQETQYF. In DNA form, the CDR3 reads TGTGCCAGCAGCCAAGGACAGGGAGACCAAGAGACCCAGTACTTC.

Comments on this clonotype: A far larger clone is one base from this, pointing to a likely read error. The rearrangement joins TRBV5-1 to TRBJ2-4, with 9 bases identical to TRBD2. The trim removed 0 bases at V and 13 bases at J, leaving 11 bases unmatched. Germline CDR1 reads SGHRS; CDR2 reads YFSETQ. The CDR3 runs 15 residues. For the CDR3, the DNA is TGCGCCAGCAGCTTGGACGGACTAGCGTCCAGTGAGCAGTACTTC. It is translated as CASSLDGLASSEQYF.

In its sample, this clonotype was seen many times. CDR3 nucleotide sequence: TGTGCCAGCACCACTACGTATGAGCAGTTCTTC. It codes for CASTTTYEQFF. The gene calls are TRBV7-2 and TRBJ2-1; no clear D gene. The CDR3 is 11 amino acids. V lost 7 bases and J lost 8, with 9 bases in between. Germline CDR1 and CDR2: SGHTA and FQGNSA.

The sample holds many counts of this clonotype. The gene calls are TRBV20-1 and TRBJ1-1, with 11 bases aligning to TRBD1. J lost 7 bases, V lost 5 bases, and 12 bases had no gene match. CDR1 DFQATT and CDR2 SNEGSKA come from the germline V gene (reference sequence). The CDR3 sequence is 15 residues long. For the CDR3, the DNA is TGCAGTGCTCCAGGACAGGGGGCATCTCTCCGTGAAGCTTTCTTT. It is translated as CSAPGQGASLREAFF.

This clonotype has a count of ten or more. As DNA, the CDR3 is TGCAGCGTTGATCGGGTGGGGGAGCAGTACTTC. Translating gives CSVDRVGEQYF. V is TRBV29-1 and J is TRBJ2-7; D is unclear. Trimming cost V 3 bases and J 7 bases, with 10 bases left between them. The CDR3 has 11 residues. Germline V gene sequence: CDR1 SQVTM, CDR2 ANQGSEA.

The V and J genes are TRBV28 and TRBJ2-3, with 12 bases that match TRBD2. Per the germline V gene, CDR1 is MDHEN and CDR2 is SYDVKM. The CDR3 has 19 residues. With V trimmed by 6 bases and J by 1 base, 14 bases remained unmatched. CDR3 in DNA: TGTGCCAGCAGCTTAGTATCTCTAGCGGGAGGGCCGGGCACAGATACGCAGTATTTT. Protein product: CASSLVSLAGGPGTDTQYF.